Listed here are 5 T cell receptor beta chains from one sample, sequenced in a study of blood T cell repertoires in COVID-19. Clones were read by immunoSEQ multiplex PCR, and TCRdb kept only the in-frame ones, dropping some. The sample lists a few hundred thousand clones; 90% were seen once. Sequenced sample: PBMCs or T cells enriched from blood (not recorded which). These receptor sequences come from a young woman with acute COVID-19.

The rearrangement links TRBV28 to TRBJ1-2, with D tentatively TRBD1 (5 bases). Germline V gene lookup returns CDR1 MDHEN and CDR2 SYDVKM. Trimming left V 9 bases short and J 5 bases short, with 19 bases between. The length of the CDR3 is 14 residues. The CDR3 spells CASVRQPFGYGYTF. DNA of the CDR3: TGTGCCAGTGTGAGACAGCCTTTTGGATATGGCTACACCTTC.

The chain combines TRBV11-3 with TRBJ1-2; no clear D. V lost 0 bases and J lost 8, with 10 bases in between. This CDR3 has 13 residues. Per the germline V gene, CDR1 is SGHNT and CDR2 is YENEEA. CDR3 DNA: TGTGCCAGCAGCTTAGATATGGGGAGAGGCTACACCTTC. This gives the protein CASSLDMGRGYTF.

The genes are TRBV3-1 (or the pseudogene TRBV3-2) and TRBJ2-7, with 7 bases matching TRBD2. Germline lookup yields CDR1 LGHDT and CDR2 YNNKEL (reference sequence). Germline trimming cut 4 bases from V and 1 base from J; bases unmatched to any gene: 7. The CDR3 covers 15 residues. The CDR3 nucleotides read TGTGCCAGCAGCCGTCGGGGGGAGATTTCCTACGAGCAGTACTTC. It encodes CASSRRGEISYEQYF.

The chain carries TRBV11-2 and TRBJ1-1, with D possibly TRBD1 on 5 matching bases. Germline values: CDR1 SGHAT, CDR2 FQNNGV. Trimming took off 5 bases at V and 1 base at J, with 20 bases between the two ends. The length of the CDR3 is 17 residues. The CDR3 coding sequence is TGTGCCAGCAGCCGAGTCCAAGGGACTCTTGGGAACACTGAAGCTTTCTTT. This codes for CASSRVQGTLGNTEAFF. The variable domain in full, with the rest retrieved from reference TRBV11-2 and TRBJ1-1, is EAGVAQSPRYKIIEKRQSVAFWCNPISGHATLYWYQQILGQGPKLLIQFQNNGVVDDSQLPKDRFSAERLKGVDSTLKIQPAKLEDSAVYLCASSRVQGTLGNTEAFFGQGTRLTVV.

The chain carries TRBV28 and TRBJ2-7; tentatively, D is TRBD1 (6 bases). The CDR3 has 13 amino acids. Germline CDR1 MDHEN, CDR2 SYDVKM. Trimming stripped 7 bases from V and 1 base from J, with 11 bases between. The CDR3 reads CASTPDSSYEQYF. As DNA, the CDR3 is TGTGCCAGCACCCCGGACAGTTCCTACGAGCAGTACTTC.